This TCR beta chain was found in a study of blood T cell repertoires in COVID-19 (dated by TCRdb to 2020 to 2021). About the full investigation: Collaborator samples came from the United States, Italy and Spain and covered acute and convalescent phases of COVID-19. The material from the prospective study consisted of cDNA or gDNA derived from T cells, B-cell-depleted T cells, or PBMCs. The dataset comprised deeply sampled blood TCRbeta repertoires from subjects exposed to, actively infected with, or recovered from COVID-19. A freely available public database, intended as a resource for researchers studying the immune response to SARS-CoV-2, is where the repertoires were released. Samples were obtained from the ongoing ImmuneRACE study (first 160 participants) and from 1,254 subjects provided by 6 global collaborators. Nearly every sample came with metadata listing a de-identified subject ID, COVID-19 status, age in years and sex. Where available, HLA class I and class II types were taken from metadata supplied by the sample provider and were not determined by assay-based typing.

Notes on this clone: Its binding antigen is unknown. One base away there is no much larger clone; base qualities are not given.

The study at large found these results: The quantity of clinical and demographic metadata differed by source and by participant and was supplied without curation.

One collaborating source in Seattle enrolled patients during active infection and followed them longitudinally through the course of disease. Whole blood was collected in K2EDTA tubes by collaborating institutions according to the institutions' own protocols. For TCRbeta analysis, collaborators shipped samples as frozen whole blood, isolated PBMCs, or DNA extracted from either of those sample types. TCRbeta CDR3 regions were amplified from genomic DNA using the immunoSEQ Assay, a bias-controlled multiplex PCR. The authors processed their data as follows. The number of nucleated cells in each sample was estimated by amplification of reference gene primers within the assay. To quantify the absolute abundance of each unique TCRbeta CDR3 rearrangement, sequence reads were collapsed and filtered. Productive Simpson clonality was computed per sample as the square root of Simpson's diversity index over productive rearrangements. TCRdb took this table from immuneACCESS and kept in-frame rearrangements with V and J called. Such tables lack part of the clones; where checked against another copy, unresolved V genes explain under half of the gap, and the rest is unexplained. V and J calls and clone size are those listed in that table; D and trimming were worked out from the DNA. For this sample the table gives approximately 350,000 clones, of which roughly 90% were detected only once. About 3% of the sample comes from the top ten.

The receptor comes from a woman in her twenties or thirties with COVID-19, enrolled during active disease. The sequencing sample was made of peripheral blood.

The CDR3 region has the sequence CATSAGNNQETQYF. The DNA sequence is as follows: TGTGCCACCAGTGCGGGGAATAACCAAGAGACCCAGTACTTC. Here the chain combines TRBV24-1 and TRBJ2-5; possibly the D gene is TRBD2, per 5 matching bases. V is shortened by 5 bases, J by 0 bases, and the region joining them spans 9 bases. The CDR3 spans 14 residues, from the cysteine through the phenylalanine. The kept DNA is CDR3 alone, 42 bases in frame from the first base. Via the germline V gene, CDR1 is KGHDR and CDR2 SFDVKD.